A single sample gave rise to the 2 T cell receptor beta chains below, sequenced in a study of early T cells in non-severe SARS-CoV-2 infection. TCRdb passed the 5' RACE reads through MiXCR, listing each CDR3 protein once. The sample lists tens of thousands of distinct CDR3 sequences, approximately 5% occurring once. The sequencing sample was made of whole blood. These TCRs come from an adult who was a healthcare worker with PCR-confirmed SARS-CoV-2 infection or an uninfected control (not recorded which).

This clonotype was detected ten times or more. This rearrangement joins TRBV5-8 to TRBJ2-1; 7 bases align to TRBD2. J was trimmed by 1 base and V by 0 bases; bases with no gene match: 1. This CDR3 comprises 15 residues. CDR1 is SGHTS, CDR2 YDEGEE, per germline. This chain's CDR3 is CASSLGGSSYNEQFF. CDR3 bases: TGTGCCAGCAGCTTGGGCGGGAGTTCCTACAATGAGCAGTTCTTC.

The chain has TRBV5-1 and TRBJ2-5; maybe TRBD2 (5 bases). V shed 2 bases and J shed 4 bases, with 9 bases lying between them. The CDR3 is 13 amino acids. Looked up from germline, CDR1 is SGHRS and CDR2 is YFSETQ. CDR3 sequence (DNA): TGCGCCAGCAGCTTAGCGGTTGGAGAGACCCAGTACTTC. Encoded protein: CASSLAVGETQYF.